This T cell receptor beta chain was captured in a study of blood T cell repertoires in COVID-19. In germline, CDR1 is LNHDA, CDR2 SQIVND (reference sequence). The V end lost 6 bases, the J end lost 4 bases, and 12 bases lay between the germline ends. This CDR3 has 13 amino acids. TCRdb's copy holds only in-frame clones and misses some; the assay was immunoSEQ multiplex PCR. The sample consists of around 45,000 clones, about 90% of them appearing once. V gene TRBV19 combines with J gene TRBJ1-2; D not resolved. The sequence came from a man older than 75 with acute or convalescent COVID-19. Sequencing was done on a sample of peripheral blood. The CDR3 coding sequence is TGTGCCAGTAGCCAAATGGCTGCCTATGGCTACACCTTC. This codes for CASSQMAAYGYTF.